The 3 T cell receptor beta chains below come from one sample, sequenced in a study of T-cell memory formation after mild COVID-19. From the 5' RACE reads, TCRdb called clonotypes with MiXCR, one entry per CDR3 protein. Counted here are some 450,000 distinct CDR3 sequences, 15% to 20% occurring once; the ten biggest clones make up approximately 8.4%. Sequencing was performed on PBMCs or a T cell subset sorted from them (not recorded which). Receptors were obtained from an adult woman who had mild COVID-19 (a few samples of this study predate the infection). Cell type and time point are not known.

The table lists this clonotype with a few counts. The CDR3 nucleotides are TGTGCCAGCAGCCTCACGATGGACATTACAGATACGCAGTATTTT. It is translated as CASSLTMDITDTQYF. The V gene is TRBV3-1, the J gene TRBJ2-3; D might be TRBD1 (5 bases). The V gene lost 4 bases and the J gene lost 3 bases, with 14 bases spanning the gap. The length of the CDR3 is 15 residues. The V gene's germline CDR1 is LGHDT and CDR2 YNNKEL (reference sequence).

This clonotype was observed a few times. The chain combines TRBV29-1 with TRBJ1-1; the D is unclear. Germline assignment: CDR1 SQVTM and CDR2 ANQGSEA. V lost 3 bases and J lost 8, with 13 bases in between. The CDR3 sequence is 12 residues long. CDR3 DNA sequence: TGCAGCGTTGAGCGCCTGGACCGGGAAGCTTTCTTT. It translates to CSVERLDREAFF.

The V gene is TRBV6-2 or TRBV6-3, the J gene TRBJ2-5; 7 bases line up with TRBD2. The CDR3 has 16 amino acids. Trimming cost V 2 bases and J 3 bases; bases outside gene matches: 9. Germline CDR1 reads MNHEY; CDR2 reads SVGEGT. CDR3 region: CASSYQGGRAKETQYF. The CDR3 DNA follows: TGTGCCAGCAGTTACCAAGGCGGGAGAGCCAAAGAGACCCAGTACTTC.